This T cell receptor beta chain was retrieved from a study of cytomegalovirus exposure and HLA in healthy donors. V shed 5 bases and J shed 4 bases, with 5 bases lying between them. CDR1 and CDR2 from the germline V gene are SQVTM and ANQGSEA. The CDR3 loop spans 10 amino acids. 60 Vbeta and 13 Jbeta primers were used in PCR. Assay: immunoSEQ multiplex PCR; the TCRdb copy retains only in-frame clones and omits some. Its listing shows about 140,000 clones. The TCR originated in a man in his forties in good health and CMV-seronegative. Sequencing input: PBMCs. The V and J genes are TRBV29-1 and TRBJ1-2; D remains ambiguous. The CDR3 region is CSVLLYGYTF. Written as DNA, the CDR3 is TGCAGCGTTCTCCTCTATGGCTACACCTTC.